These 31 T cell receptor beta chains came from one sample sequenced in a study of blood T cell repertoires in COVID-19 (dated by TCRdb to the early 2020s). Library creation used the immunoSEQ multiplex PCR assay. The table was pulled from immuneACCESS by TCRdb, which kept in-frame rearrangements only. Such tables lose some clones; where checked, under half of the loss comes from unresolved V genes, and the rest has no known cause. This sample gives fewer than 250,000 clones in total; roughly 81% of them show up just once. Roughly 5% of the sample is held by the ten biggest clonotypes. The sample was peripheral blood. The receptors come from a woman aged 70 to 79 with active or convalescent COVID-19.

This clone was found a few times. This rearrangement joins TRBV7-9 to TRBJ2-5; TRBD1 might be the D (5 bases). Germline CDR1 is SEHNR and CDR2 is FQNEAQ (reference sequence). The CDR3 runs 17 residues. V was clipped by 5 bases and J by 5 bases, with 24 bases between them. The CDR3 DNA reads as TGTGCCAGCAGCCCCCAGGGTATAGGCCTAAGGTTTGAGACCCAGTACTTC. Translating it yields CASSPQGIGLRFETQYF.

The rearrangement uses TRBV6-1 and TRBJ2-2; TRBD2 agrees at 10 bases. CDR1 is MNHNS, CDR2 SASEGT, per germline. CDR3 length: 17 residues. Trimming removed 4 bases from V and 3 bases from J; junction bases left unmatched: 8. In DNA, the CDR3 is TGTGCCAGCAGTGCGGGGACTAGCGTAAGATACACCGGGGAGCTGTTTTTT. It codes for CASSAGTSVRYTGELFF.

The J gene is TRBJ2-7, the V gene TRBV27; TRBD2 agrees at 8 bases. From germline, CDR1 is MNHEY and CDR2 SMNVEV (reference sequence). Unmatched junction bases numbered 3, after V lost 7 bases and J lost 1 base. This CDR3 has 13 amino acids. CDR3: CASKTSGSYEQYF. CDR3 nucleotides: TGTGCCAGCAAAACTAGCGGTTCCTACGAGCAGTACTTC.

For the CDR3, the DNA is TGTGCCAGCAGTGGTCTAGGGGGTCTAGCCAAAAACATTCAGTACTTC. Its translation: CASSGLGGLAKNIQYF. The rearrangement uses TRBV6-1 and TRBJ2-4, with D perhaps matching TRBD1 (6 bases). The CDR3 runs to 16 residues. V dropped 4 bases and J dropped 0 bases, with 13 bases sitting between them. Germline-derived CDR1 and CDR2 are MNHNS and SASEGT.

The CDR3 loop reads CASSQARTTPNTEAFF. CDR3 in DNA: TGCGCCAGCAGCCAAGCCCGCACAACCCCGAACACTGAAGCTTTCTTT. This rearrangement joins TRBV4-1 to TRBJ1-1, with D unclear. This CDR3 spans 16 amino acids. Trimming removed 1 base at V and 1 base at J, with 13 bases between. The germline CDR1 and CDR2 sequences are MGHRA and YSYEKL.

The chain is built from TRBV29-1 and TRBJ1-1, with 10 bases fitting TRBD1. In germline, CDR1 is SQVTM, CDR2 ANQGSEA. The CDR3 sequence is 13 residues long. Trimming at V came to 1 base and at J to 4 bases, leaving 0 bases not matched to a gene. In DNA form, the CDR3 reads TGCAGCGTTGAAGGGACAGGGGGCACTGAAGCTTTCTTT. Protein product: CSVEGTGGTEAFF.

With regard to this clone: Other DNA sequences in this specimen translate into the identical CDR3. The rearrangement links TRBV27 to TRBJ2-3; 9 bases match TRBD1. The CDR3 is 14 amino acids. The V gene end was trimmed by 2 bases and the J gene end by 4 bases; junction bases not matched to a gene: 1. CDR1 MNHEY and CDR2 SMNVEV come from the germline V gene (reference sequence). The CDR3 DNA follows: TGTGCCAGCAGTTTACGGACAGGGGCAGATACGCAGTATTTT. Protein: CASSLRTGADTQYF.

The chain carries TRBV29-1 and TRBJ1-2; D is possibly TRBD1 (5 bases). CDR3 length: 14 amino acids. The germline gives CDR1 SQVTM, CDR2 ANQGSEA. V lost 6 bases and J lost 4, with 18 bases in between. The CDR3 is CSVQVQGGPYGYTF. CDR3 nucleotides: TGCAGCGTCCAGGTCCAGGGAGGGCCCTATGGCTACACCTTC.

The V and J genes are TRBV28 and TRBJ2-5; 7 bases match TRBD1. V shed 5 bases and J 5 bases; nucleotides not matched to a gene: 17. CDR1 and CDR2 from the germline V gene are MDHEN and SYDVKM. The length of the CDR3 is 17 residues. CDR3 nucleotide sequence: TGTGCCAGCAGTACATACAGGGGATTTGAAGTCGGGGAGACCCAGTACTTC. Protein sequence: CASSTYRGFEVGETQYF. The full variable domain, completed using reference TRBV28 and TRBJ2-5, is DVKVTQSSRYLVKRTGEKVFLECVQDMDHENMFWYRQDPGLGLRLIYFSYDVKMKEKGDIPEGYSVSREKKERFSLILESASTNQTSMYLCASSTYRGFEVGETQYFGPGTRLLVL.

The genes are TRBV9 and TRBJ2-2; 11 bases line up with TRBD2. The CDR3 spans 14 residues. Germline CDR1 SGDLS, CDR2 YYNGEE. V trimming: 1 base; J trimming: 14 bases; junction bases outside the gene matches: 7. The CDR3 nucleotides read TGTGCCAGCAGCGTATCCCCGACTAGCGGGAACCTGTTTTTT. Amino acid sequence: CASSVSPTSGNLFF. Variable domain in full (rest from reference TRBV9 and TRBJ2-2): DSGVTQTPKHLITATGQRVTLRCSPRSGDLSVYWYQQSLDQGLQFLIQYYNGEERAKGNILERFSAQQFPDLHSELNLSSLELGDSALYFCASSVSPTSGNLFFGEGSRLTVL.

The rearrangement joins TRBV6-1 to TRBJ2-5; 8 positions match TRBD1. The CDR3 extends over 17 amino acids. The V gene end was trimmed by 3 bases and the J gene end by 3 bases; junction bases not matched to a gene: 12. Germline-derived CDR1 and CDR2 are MNHNS and SASEGT. The CDR3 here is CASSEIGQGREKETQYF. The CDR3 DNA follows: TGTGCCAGCAGTGAGATCGGACAGGGAAGAGAAAAAGAGACCCAGTACTTC.

The chain couples TRBV19 to TRBJ1-2, with TRBD1 identical over 7 bases. The CDR3 consists of 19 residues. V dropped 5 bases and J dropped 5; count of bases not matched to a gene: 23. Germline V lookup: CDR1 LNHDA, CDR2 SQIVND (reference sequence). CDR3 sequence: CASSLGSSGQSISLYGYTF. For the CDR3, the DNA is TGTGCCAGTAGTTTAGGGTCTTCGGGACAGTCAATTAGCCTATATGGCTACACCTTC. The variable domain in full, with the rest retrieved from reference TRBV19 and TRBJ1-2, is DGGITQSPKYLFRKEGQNVTLSCEQNLNHDAMYWYRQDPGQGLRLIYYSQIVNDFQKGDIAEGYSVSREKKESFPLTVTSAQKNPTAFYLCASSLGSSGQSISLYGYTFGSGTRLTVV.

The rearrangement joins TRBV11-2 to TRBJ1-2, with 11 bases matching TRBD1. Germline loops: CDR1 SGHAT, CDR2 FQNNGV. Trimming cost V 5 bases and J 4 bases; bases outside gene matches: 3. The CDR3 has 14 residues. For the CDR3, the DNA is TGTGCCAGCAGCCGGGACAGGGGGGCCTATGGCTACACCTTC. Translating it yields CASSRDRGAYGYTF. The full variable domain, its missing parts supplied by reference TRBV11-2 and TRBJ1-2, is EAGVAQSPRYKIIEKRQSVAFWCNPISGHATLYWYQQILGQGPKLLIQFQNNGVVDDSQLPKDRFSAERLKGVDSTLKIQPAKLEDSAVYLCASSRDRGAYGYTFGSGTRLTVV.

The rearrangement uses TRBV5-1 and TRBJ2-1; the match to TRBD2 covers 14 bases. V lost 0 bases to trimming and J lost 7 bases; unmatched junction nucleotides: 3. Germline CDR1 SGHRS, CDR2 YFSETQ. This CDR3 has 16 amino acids. The CDR3 is CASSLVRTSGRNEQFF. The CDR3 region has the DNA TGCGCCAGCAGCTTGGTACGGACTAGCGGGAGGAATGAGCAGTTCTTC.

CDR3 sequence: CASSPISGNTIYF. In DNA form, the CDR3 reads TGTGCCAGCAGCCCCATCTCTGGAAACACCATATATTTT. The chain couples TRBV14 to TRBJ1-3; D is ambiguous. This CDR3 contains 13 residues. Germline CDR1 is SGHDN and CDR2 is FVKESK. Trimming stripped 4 bases from V and 0 bases from J, with 4 bases between.

J is TRBJ2-3 and V is TRBV4-1; D is perhaps TRBD2 (6 bases). This CDR3 is 16 amino acids long. Germline CDR1 is MGHRA and CDR2 is YSYEKL. The ends were cut back, 1 base at V and 2 bases at J, with 13 bases in the middle. CDR3: CASSQGGGTPTDTQYF. The CDR3 DNA follows: TGCGCCAGCAGCCAAGGCGGCGGGACCCCCACAGATACGCAGTATTTT.

J is TRBJ2-7 and V is TRBV6-5; 9 bases fit TRBD1. The CDR3 spans 15 residues. Germline CDR1 and CDR2: MNHEY and SVGAGI. V lost 0 bases to trimming and J lost 3 bases; unmatched junction nucleotides: 3. CDR3 nucleotides: TGTGCCAGCAGTTACTCTCGGACAGGGGACTACGAGCAGTACTTC. Translating it yields CASSYSRTGDYEQYF.

The CDR3 here is CASSLALAGGTANTGELFF. The CDR3 DNA sequence: TGTGCCAGCAGCTTAGCGCTAGCGGGAGGGACGGCGAACACCGGGGAGCTGTTTTTT. This chain joins TRBV7-8 and TRBJ2-2, with 12 bases aligning to TRBD2. Germline CDR1 SGHVS, CDR2 FQNEAQ. The J segment lost 0 bases and the V segment lost 0 bases, leaving 5 bases of the junction unmatched. CDR3 length equals 19 residues. Full variable domain (rest looked up from reference TRBV7-8 and TRBJ2-2): GAGVSQSPRYKVAKRGQDVALRCDPISGHVSLFWYQQALGQGPEFLTYFQNEAQLDKSGLPSDRFFAERPEGSVSTLKIQRTQQEDSAVYLCASSLALAGGTANTGELFFGEGSRLTVL.

The chain carries TRBV2 and TRBJ2-4, with D possibly TRBD2 on 6 matching bases. This CDR3 has 16 amino acids. The germline V gene encodes CDR1 SNHLY and CDR2 FYNNEI. Trimming removed 0 bases at V and 6 bases at J, with 15 bases between. The CDR3: CASSEALQRVSNIQYF. CDR3 sequence (DNA): TGTGCCAGCAGTGAAGCGCTTCAGCGGGTGTCAAACATTCAGTACTTC.

This sequence joins TRBV6-5 and TRBJ2-7, with 9 bases identical to TRBD1. The CDR3 runs 15 residues. The J segment lost 5 bases and the V segment lost 6 bases, leaving 11 bases of the junction unmatched. Germline loops: CDR1 MNHEY, CDR2 SVGAGI. CDR3 coding DNA: TGTGCCAGCAGAAAAGCCGGGACAGGGCGGCACGAGCAGTACTTC. This codes for CASRKAGTGRHEQYF.

V is TRBV27 and J is TRBJ1-2; 7 nucleotides line up with TRBD1. The CDR3 totals 15 residues. V trimming: 5 bases; J trimming: 8 bases; junction bases outside the gene matches: 14. Germline CDR1 reads MNHEY; CDR2 reads SMNVEV (reference sequence). CDR3 in amino acids: CASSATEQGSWGYTF. CDR3 bases: TGTGCCAGCAGTGCCACCGAACAGGGGAGTTGGGGCTACACCTTC.

The rearrangement links TRBV28 to TRBJ2-5, with 10 positions matching TRBD2. CDR3 length: 17 amino acids. J lost 5 bases, V lost 5 bases, and 14 bases had no gene match. Per germline, CDR1 MDHEN and CDR2 SYDVKM. CDR3 amino acids: CASSPGALAGATETQYF. CDR3 nucleotides: TGTGCCAGCAGTCCAGGGGCCCTAGCGGGAGCAACGGAGACCCAGTACTTC.

The chain has TRBV7-3 and TRBJ2-7; maybe TRBD1 (6 bases). There are 17 residues in the CDR3. Germline V gives CDR1 SGHTA, CDR2 FQGTGA. V dropped 4 bases and J dropped 4 bases, with 23 bases sitting between them. The CDR3: CASSSDRRMGQRYEQYF. In DNA, the CDR3 is TGTGCCAGCAGCTCAGACAGACGAATGGGACAAAGGTACGAGCAGTACTTC. The variable domain in full, completed from reference TRBV7-3 and TRBJ2-7, reads GAGVSQTPSNKVTEKGKYVELRCDPISGHTALYWYRQSLGQGPEFLIYFQGTGAADDSGLPNDRFFAVRPEGSVSTLKIQRTERGDSAVYLCASSSDRRMGQRYEQYFGPGTRLTVT.

The chain links TRBV7-2 to TRBJ2-1, with 7 bases identical to TRBD2. The V segment lost 2 bases and the J segment 4 bases; nucleotides outside the gene matches: 17. Germline CDR1 is SGHTA and CDR2 is FQGNSA. This CDR3 has 19 amino acids. The CDR3 is CASSLRFRLEAGPYNEQFF. The CDR3 DNA is TGTGCCAGCAGCTTAAGGTTCAGGCTAGAAGCGGGACCTTACAATGAGCAGTTCTTC.

This clone appeared a single time. The rearrangement uses TRBV28 and TRBJ1-1, with a weak D call TRBD1 (6 bases). Trimming cost V 0 bases and J 5 bases, with 10 bases left between them. CDR1 is MDHEN, CDR2 SYDVKM, per germline. The CDR3 has 14 residues. The CDR3 reads CASSLWGGRTEAFF. CDR3 bases: TGTGCCAGCAGTTTATGGGGGGGGCGGACTGAAGCTTTCTTT.

The V call is TRBV13, the J call TRBJ1-1; possible D gene TRBD1, 5 bases. CDR3 length: 16 residues. Trimming shortened V by 3 bases and J by 0 bases, and 14 bases separated the two germline ends. The V gene's germline CDR1 is PRHDT and CDR2 FYEKMQ (reference sequence). The CDR3, as DNA: TGTGCCAGCAGCTTGCGGTTCGGGACTTTGAACACTGAAGCTTTCTTT. Amino acid sequence: CASSLRFGTLNTEAFF.

This CDR3 is CASSEAHGTGAYGYTF. The CDR3 DNA reads TGTGCCAGCAGTGAAGCTCACGGGACAGGGGCCTATGGCTACACCTTC. The V and J genes are TRBV6-1 and TRBJ1-2; the match to TRBD1 covers 10 bases. Germline assignment: CDR1 MNHNS and CDR2 SASEGT. The junction had 5 bases not matched to a gene; V was cut back by 0 bases and J by 4 bases. This CDR3 is built from 16 residues.

V and J are TRBV28 and TRBJ1-5; 9 nucleotides line up with TRBD1. CDR1 MDHEN and CDR2 SYDVKM come from the germline V gene. The V and J ends lost 4 bases and 2 bases, in that order; junction bases with no gene match: 0. The length of the CDR3 is 14 residues. The CDR3 region has the DNA TGTGCCAGCAGTTGGACAGGGGGCAATCAGCCCCAGCATTTT. It translates to CASSWTGGNQPQHF.

V gene TRBV7-8 combines with J gene TRBJ2-7, with 13 bases lining up with TRBD2. Germline loops: CDR1 SGHVS, CDR2 FQNEAQ. CDR3 length: 14 amino acids. The V and J ends lost 5 bases and 7 bases, in that order; junction bases with no gene match: 5. CDR3 protein: CASSLGLAGSEQYF. As DNA, the CDR3 is TGTGCCAGCAGCCTGGGACTAGCGGGATCTGAGCAGTACTTC.

This chain joins TRBV5-1 and TRBJ2-7; 8 bases are a match to TRBD2. Germline values: CDR1 SGHRS, CDR2 YFSETQ. After removal of 2 bases from V and 2 bases from J, the junction contained 6 bases not matched to a gene. This CDR3 region has 15 residues. The CDR3 bases are TGCGCCAGCAGCTTTTCGGGAGGGGGGACCTACGAGCAGTACTTC. Translating it yields CASSFSGGGTYEQYF.

The chain couples TRBV27 to TRBJ2-3; TRBD2 agrees at 14 bases. CDR1 and CDR2 from the germline V gene are MNHEY and SMNVEV (reference sequence). CDR3 length: 18 amino acids. V shed 4 bases and J 0 bases; nucleotides not matched to a gene: 6. CDR3 sequence reads: CASSSRLAGGPSTDTQYF. The DNA of the CDR3 is TGTGCCAGCAGTTCCAGACTAGCGGGAGGGCCTAGCACAGATACGCAGTATTTT.